These T cell receptor beta chains were read from a single sample in a study of cytomegalovirus exposure and HLA in healthy donors. TCRdb keeps only in-frame clones here, not all; method: immunoSEQ multiplex PCR. The repertoire includes 100,000 to 150,000 clones, roughly two thirds of them detected once, and about 1.6% sits in the top ten. Source material: PBMCs. All receptors come from a man aged 30-40 years in good health and CMV-seropositive. CDR3s include the opening cysteine and the closing phenylalanine or tryptophan. A D gene is named only where the DNA matches it firmly. Rows give clone size only sometimes, using once, few, many, or a class for an expanded clone.

>TRBJ1-2|12|few|.|TRBV19
CASSPIDGSYTF
TGTGCCAGTAGTCCGATTGACGGGAGCTACACCTTC
>TRBJ2-7|17|.|.|TRBV7-2
CASSLAQGQFKSYEQYF
TGTGCCAGCAGCTTAGCGCAAGGACAGTTTAAATCCTACGAGCAGTACTTC
>TRBJ2-7|13|.|TRBD2|TRBV7-9
CASSFASGGEQYF
TGTGCCAGCAGCTTCGCTTCGGGGGGCGAGCAGTACTTC
>TRBJ1-3|15|.|TRBD1|TRBV5-5
CASSSDRGQGNTIYF
TGTGCCAGCAGCTCGGACAGGGGACAGGGAAACACCATATATTTT
>TRBJ2-1|14|.|TRBD2|TRBV19
CASTWLAGAGEQFF
TGTGCCAGTACATGGCTAGCGGGAGCTGGTGAGCAGTTCTTC
>TRBJ2-7|11|.|.|TRBV20-1
CSAAYFYEQYF
TGCAGTGCCGCCTACTTCTACGAGCAGTACTTC
>TRBJ1-3|16|few|TRBD1|TRBV5-1
CASSLSGTGVGNTIYF
TGCGCCAGCAGCTTGAGCGGGACAGGGGTCGGAAACACCATATATTTT
>TRBJ2-7|13|once|.|TRBV2
CASRDSYYRDTFF
TGTGCCAGCAGAGATTCATACTACCGGGACACCTTCTTC
>TRBJ2-3|12|.|.|TRBV29-1
CSVDKGTDTQYF
TGCAGCGTTGACAAGGGGACAGATACGCAGTATTTT
>TRBJ2-7|13|.|.|TRBV29-1
CSVARRDTYEQYF
TGCAGCGTGGCCAGACGGGACACCTACGAGCAGTACTTC
>TRBJ2-1|13|.|.|TRBV5-1
CASSLEEYNEQFF
TGCGCCAGCAGCTTGGAGGAGTACAATGAGCAGTTCTTC
>TRBJ2-1|16|few|TRBD2|TRBV11-2
CASSAIRLASYNEQFF
TGTGCCAGCAGCGCGATTAGACTAGCGTCCTACAATGAGCAGTTCTTC
>TRBJ2-1|16|.|.|TRBV7-9
CASSLEAGSSYNEQFF
TGTGCCAGCAGCTTAGAGGCGGGAAGCTCCTACAATGAGCAGTTCTTC
>TRBJ1-1|14|.|.|TRBV10-3
CAISESRENTEAFF
TGTGCCATCAGTGAGTCACGGGAGAACACTGAAGCTTTCTTT
>TRBJ2-7|13|.|TRBD1|TRBV14
CASSPGQGNEQYF
TGTGCCAGCAGTCCGGGACAGGGCAACGAGCAGTACTTC
>TRBJ2-3|15|.|TRBD1|TRBV29-1
CSVGYLTGETDTQYF
TGCAGCGTTGGATACCTGACAGGGGAGACAGATACGCAGTATTTT
>TRBJ2-7|15|few|TRBD1|TRBV9
CASSAHRTGAYEQYF
TGTGCCAGCAGCGCCCACCGGACAGGGGCCTACGAGCAGTACTTC
>TRBJ2-2|15|once|TRBD1|TRBV7-3
CASSLGTAPTGELFF
TGTGCCAGCAGCCTAGGGACAGCCCCCACCGGGGAGCTGTTTTTT
>TRBJ2-3|17|few|.|TRBV9
CASSVAVSGRLTDTQYF
TGTGCCAGCAGCGTAGCCGTAAGTGGGAGGCTGACAGATACGCAGTATTTT
>TRBJ2-1|15|.|.|TRBV7-9
CASSLGAGRIYEQFF
TGTGCCAGCAGCTTAGGGGCGGGACGGATCTATGAGCAGTTCTTC